This TCR beta chain was identified in a study of control samples from healthy donors and cancer patients. The CDR3 runs 15 residues. The V gene lost 6 bases and the J gene lost 6 bases, with 18 bases spanning the gap. The V gene's germline CDR1 is MDHEN and CDR2 SYDVKM. Measured with immunoSEQ multiplex PCR; TCRdb has only the in-frame clones, and not every one. Of 70,000 to 80,000 clones listed, about four fifths are singletons. This clone was detected a few times. The sample was blood. The receptor comes from a man aged 45 to 65 in good health. This chain links TRBV28 with TRBJ1-5; D may be TRBD1 (6 bases). CDR3 region: CASRDEGGLSQPQHF. The CDR3 nucleotides read TGTGCCAGCAGAGATGAGGGGGGCCTCTCTCAGCCCCAGCATTTT.